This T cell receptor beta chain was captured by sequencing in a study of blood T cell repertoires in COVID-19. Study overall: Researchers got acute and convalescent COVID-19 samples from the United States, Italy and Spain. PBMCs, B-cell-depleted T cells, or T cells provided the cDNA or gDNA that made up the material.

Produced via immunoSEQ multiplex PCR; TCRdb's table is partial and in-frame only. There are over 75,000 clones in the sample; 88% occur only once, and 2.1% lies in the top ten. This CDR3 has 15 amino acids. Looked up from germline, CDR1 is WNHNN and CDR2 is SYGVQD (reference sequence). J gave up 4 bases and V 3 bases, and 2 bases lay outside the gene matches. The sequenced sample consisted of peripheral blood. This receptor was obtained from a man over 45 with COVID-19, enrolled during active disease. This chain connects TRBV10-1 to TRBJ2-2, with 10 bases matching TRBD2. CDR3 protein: CASSDQRGGTGELFF. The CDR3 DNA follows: TGCGCCAGCAGTGACCAGCGGGGGGGCACCGGGGAGCTGTTTTTT.